This T cell receptor (beta chain) emerged from a study of CD8 T cells in Susac syndrome. From blood CD8+ and CD4+ T cells, TCR beta sequences were generated. TEMRA cells were FACS-enriched, while CD8+ and CD4+ T cells were negatively isolated. CDR1 is SGHRS, CDR2 YFSETQ, per germline. Unmatched junction bases numbered 7, after V lost 4 bases and J lost 3 bases. This CDR3 has 15 amino acids. The RNA, roughly 0.45 to 1 ug, was put through reverse transcription using random hexamers. The TCR beta CDR3 was amplified by immunoSEQ multiplex PCR across 54 Vbeta, 13 Jbeta. Using its own MiXCR run on the immunoSEQ multiplex PCR reads, TCRdb lists one record per CDR3 protein. The sample has about 64,000 distinct CDR3 sequences; around 96% are singletons.

The V call is TRBV5-1, the J call TRBJ1-1; 9 bases are a match to TRBD1. The material sequenced was CD8+ T cells from PBMCs. This TCR was sampled from a human donor with multiple sclerosis. Written as DNA, the CDR3 is TGCGCCAGCAGCACATACAGGGGGCAGTACACTGAAGCTTTCTTT. Protein product: CASSTYRGQYTEAFF.